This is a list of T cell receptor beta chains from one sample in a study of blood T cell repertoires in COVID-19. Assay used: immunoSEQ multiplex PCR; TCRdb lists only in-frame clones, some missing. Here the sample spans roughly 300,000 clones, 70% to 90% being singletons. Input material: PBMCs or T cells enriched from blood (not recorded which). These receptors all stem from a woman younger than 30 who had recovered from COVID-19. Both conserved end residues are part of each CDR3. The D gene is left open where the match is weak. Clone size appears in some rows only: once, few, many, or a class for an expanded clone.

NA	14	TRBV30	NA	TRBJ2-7	TGTGCCTGGAGTGAGTGGGGAGTCTCCTACGAGCAGTACTTC	CAWSEWGVSYEQYF
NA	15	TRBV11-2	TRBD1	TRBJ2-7	TGTGCCAGCAGCTTAGTGGCAGGGGGCTGGTACGAGCAGTACTTC	CASSLVAGGWYEQYF
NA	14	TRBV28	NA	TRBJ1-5	TGTGCCAGCAGGCCTTCGGGGGGGATGGGGGCCCAGCATTTT	CASRPSGGMGAQHF
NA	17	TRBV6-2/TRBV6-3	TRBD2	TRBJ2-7	TGTGCCAGCAGTTATACTCCCGGGACTAGCTTTGGCGACGAGCAGTACTTC	CASSYTPGTSFGDEQYF
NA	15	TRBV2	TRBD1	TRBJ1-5	TGTGCCAGCAGTAGTCTTAAGGGGGCGGGGCAGCCCCAGCATTTT	CASSSLKGAGQPQHF
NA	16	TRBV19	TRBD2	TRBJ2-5	TGTGCCAGTAGAAGGCTAGCGGGAGGGCCGGAGGAGACCCAGTACTTC	CASRRLAGGPEETQYF
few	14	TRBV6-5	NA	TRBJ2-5	TGTGCCAGCAGACTAGGGGGAGATCAAGAGACCCAGTACTTC	CASRLGGDQETQYF
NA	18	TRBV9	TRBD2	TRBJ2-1	TGTGCCAGCAGCCTCCAGCCCCTAACTAGCGGGCTCTACAATGAGCAGTTCTTC	CASSLQPLTSGLYNEQFF
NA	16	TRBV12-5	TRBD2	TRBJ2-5	TGTGCTAGTGGTTTGAGTCTAGCGGGAGCCGTGGAGACCCAGTACTTC	CASGLSLAGAVETQYF
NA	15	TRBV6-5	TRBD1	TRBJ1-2	TGTGCCAGCAGTTATTACAGGGGGAGCAACCATGGCTACACCTTC	CASSYYRGSNHGYTF
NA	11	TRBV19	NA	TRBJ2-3	TGTGCCAGTAGTATAGGTCAAACGCAGTATTTT	CASSIGQTQYF
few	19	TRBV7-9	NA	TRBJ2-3	TGTGCCAGCAGCTTCGCGGGGGCACTGGGCAGGTGGATCTCAGATACGCAGTATTTT	CASSFAGALGRWISDTQYF
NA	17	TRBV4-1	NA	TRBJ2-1	TGCGCCAGCAGCCAAGTTAGCGGAAGAAGCTCCTACAATGAGCAGTTCTTC	CASSQVSGRSSYNEQFF
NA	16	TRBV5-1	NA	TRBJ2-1	TGCGCCAGCAGCTTTACCCCAGGTTCACGGTACAATGAGCAGTTCTTC	CASSFTPGSRYNEQFF
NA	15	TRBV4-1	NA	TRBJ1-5	TGCGCCAGCAGCCAAGATTCACGAGGTCTTGGGCCCCAGCATTTT	CASSQDSRGLGPQHF
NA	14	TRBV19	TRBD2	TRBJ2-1	TGTGCCAGTGGACTAGCGGGGGGTTACAATGAGCAGTTCTTC	CASGLAGGYNEQFF
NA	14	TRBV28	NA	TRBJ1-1	TGTGCCAGCAGTCTACCCTCCATGAACACTGAAGCTTTCTTT	CASSLPSMNTEAFF
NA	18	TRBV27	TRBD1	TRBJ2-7	TGTGCCAGCAGTTTAAAGGGACAGGGAGATTTTGGCCACTACGAGCAGTACTTC	CASSLKGQGDFGHYEQYF
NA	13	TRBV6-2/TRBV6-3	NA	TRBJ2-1	TGTGCCAGCAGCCACGGGCCGGGGAATGAGCAGTTCTTC	CASSHGPGNEQFF
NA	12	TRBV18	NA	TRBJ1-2	TGTGCCAGCTCACCACGCGCGGAAGGCTACACCTTC	CASSPRAEGYTF
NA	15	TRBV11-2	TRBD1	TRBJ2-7	TGTGCCAGCAGCTTAGGGACAGGGGATATGTGGGAGCAGTACTTC	CASSLGTGDMWEQYF
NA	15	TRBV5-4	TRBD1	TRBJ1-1	TGTGCCAGCAGCTTTCCCGGGACAGCTAGAACTGAAGCTTTCTTT	CASSFPGTARTEAFF
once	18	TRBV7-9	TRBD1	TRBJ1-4	TGTGCCAGCAGCCCCCGACAGGGCCTTGTGTTCGGAGATGAAAAACTGTTTTTT	CASSPRQGLVFGDEKLFF
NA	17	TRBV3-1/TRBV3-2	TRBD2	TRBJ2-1	TGTGCCAGCAGCCTATCTTCCGGGGGGTACACCTACAATGAGCAGTTCTTC	CASSLSSGGYTYNEQFF
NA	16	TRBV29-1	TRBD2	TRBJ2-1	TGCAGCGTTGAGGGGGCTAGCGGGGGCTCCTACAATGAGCAGTTCTTC	CSVEGASGGSYNEQFF
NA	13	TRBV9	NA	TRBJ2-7	TGTGCCAGCAGCGAACTAACAGGGAACGAGCAGTACTTC	CASSELTGNEQYF
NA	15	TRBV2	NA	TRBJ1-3	TGTGCCAGCAGGTCTCCTCTTCTCTCTGGAAACACCATATATTTT	CASRSPLLSGNTIYF
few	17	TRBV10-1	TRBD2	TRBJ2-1	TGCGCCAGCAGTGAGGCTACTAGCGGGAGCTCCTACAATGAGCAGTTCTTC	CASSEATSGSSYNEQFF
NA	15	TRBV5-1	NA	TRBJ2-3	TGCGCCACCACGTGGGGGGAAAATCCCACAGATACGCAGTATTTT	CATTWGENPTDTQYF